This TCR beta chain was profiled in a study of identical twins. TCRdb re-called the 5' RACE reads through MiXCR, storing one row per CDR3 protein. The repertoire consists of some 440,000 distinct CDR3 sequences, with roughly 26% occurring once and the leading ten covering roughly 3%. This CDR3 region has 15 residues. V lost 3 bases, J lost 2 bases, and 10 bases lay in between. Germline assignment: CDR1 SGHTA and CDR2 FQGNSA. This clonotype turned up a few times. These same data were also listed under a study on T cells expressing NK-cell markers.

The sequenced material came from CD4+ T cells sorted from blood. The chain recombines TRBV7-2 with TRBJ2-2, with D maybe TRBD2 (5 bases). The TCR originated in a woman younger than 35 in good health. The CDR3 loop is CASSFDRTNTGELFF. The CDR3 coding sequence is TGTGCCAGCAGCTTTGATCGGACTAACACCGGGGAGCTGTTTTTT. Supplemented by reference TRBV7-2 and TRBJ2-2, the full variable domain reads GAGVSQSPSNKVTEKGKDVELRCDPISGHTALYWYRQSLGQGLEFLIYFQGNSAPDKSGLPSDRFSAERTGGSVSTLTIQRTQQEDSAVYLCASSFDRTNTGELFFGEGSRLTVL.